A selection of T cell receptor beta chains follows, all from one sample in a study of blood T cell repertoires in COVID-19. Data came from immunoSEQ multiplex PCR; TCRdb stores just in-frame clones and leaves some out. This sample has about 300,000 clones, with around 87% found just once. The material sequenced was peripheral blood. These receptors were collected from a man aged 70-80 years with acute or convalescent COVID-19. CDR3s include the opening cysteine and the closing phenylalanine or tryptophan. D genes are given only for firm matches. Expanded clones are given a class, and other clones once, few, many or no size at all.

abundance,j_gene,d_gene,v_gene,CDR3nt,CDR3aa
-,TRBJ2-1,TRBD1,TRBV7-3,TGTGCCAGCAGCTTGGGGTACGGCCCAGGGGGTGAGCAGTTCTTC,CASSLGYGPGGEQFF
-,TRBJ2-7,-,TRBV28,TGTGCCAGCAGGAACAGGGATGCCTACGAGCAGTACTTC,CASRNRDAYEQYF
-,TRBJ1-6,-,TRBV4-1,TGCGCCAGCAGCCAAGAAACAGGGACCGTCTCACCCCTCCACTTT,CASSQETGTVSPLHF
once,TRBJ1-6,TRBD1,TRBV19,TGTGCCAGTAGTGTGGGACAGGCCTATAATTCACCCCTCCACTTT,CASSVGQAYNSPLHF
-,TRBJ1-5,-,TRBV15,TGTGCCACCAGCAGAGATACAGTGAATCAGCCCCAGCATTTT,CATSRDTVNQPQHF
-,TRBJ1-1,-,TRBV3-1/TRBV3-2,TGTGCCAGCAGCCAGACCAGGGGAGGGGGAGCTTTCTTT,CASSQTRGGGAFF
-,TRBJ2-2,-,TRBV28,TGTGCCAGCAATTTACTCGGGAGGAACACCGGGGAGCTGTTTTTT,CASNLLGRNTGELFF
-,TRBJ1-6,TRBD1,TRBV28,TGTGCCAGCAGTCCCCCTCCGACAGGGTCTTCACCCCTCCACTTT,CASSPPPTGSSPLHF
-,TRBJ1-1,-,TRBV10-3,TGTGCCATCAGTGAGGCGGGGGGCACTGAAGCTTTCTTT,CAISEAGGTEAFF
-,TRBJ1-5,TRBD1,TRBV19,TGTGCCAGTAGTAAGGACAGGGGGCATTTTAATCAGCCCCAGCATTTT,CASSKDRGHFNQPQHF